The sequence of this T cell receptor beta chain was determined in a study of Ad26.COV2.S vaccination and SARS-CoV-2 variants. As for the study in general: Participants got Ad26.COV2.S intramuscularly, once or twice 56 days apart. Whole-study findings and limits: Analytic work on TCR breadth and depth might have understated the full extent of total T cell responses. Breadth of non-spike TCRs did not differ between vaccinees and placebo recipients.

Profiled with immunoSEQ multiplex PCR; TCRdb holds only in-frame clones, not every one. The sample lists approximately 350,000 clones; more than 75% were seen once. This clone is a singleton in its sample. Its antigen is unidentified. Looked up from germline, CDR1 is LGHNA and CDR2 is YNFKEQ. The V gene end was trimmed by 1 base and the J gene end by 5 bases; junction bases not matched to a gene: 7. The CDR3 runs to 15 residues. Specified treatment: some 19 received Ad26.COV2.S at low or high dose, single or two shots; 5 received placebo; per-sample allocation not given. On day 63 after the first injection, vaccine and placebo recipients gave samples.

Specimen: peripheral blood, collected in a trial of Ad26.COV2.S vaccine versus placebo. The clonotype originates from a person aged 18-60 years who received the Ad26.COV2.S COVID-19 vaccine or a placebo. V gene TRBV4-2 combines with J gene TRBJ1-1, with 7 bases identical to TRBD1. The CDR3 sequence is CASSQGVGRGTEAFF. The DNA for the CDR3 is TGTGCCAGCAGCCAAGGAGTAGGCAGGGGGACTGAAGCTTTCTTT.